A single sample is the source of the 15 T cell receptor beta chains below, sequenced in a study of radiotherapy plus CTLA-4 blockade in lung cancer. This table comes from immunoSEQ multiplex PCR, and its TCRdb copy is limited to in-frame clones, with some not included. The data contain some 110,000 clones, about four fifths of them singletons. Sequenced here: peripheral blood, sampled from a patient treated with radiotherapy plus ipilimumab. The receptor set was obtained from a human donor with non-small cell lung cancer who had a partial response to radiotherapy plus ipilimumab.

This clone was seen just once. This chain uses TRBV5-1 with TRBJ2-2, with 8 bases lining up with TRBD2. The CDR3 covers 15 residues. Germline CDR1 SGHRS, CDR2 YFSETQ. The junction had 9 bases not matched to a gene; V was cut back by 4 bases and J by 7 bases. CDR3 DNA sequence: TGCGCCAGCAGCCCCGGGAGGGCTAGAGACGGGGAGCTGTTTTTT. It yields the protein CASSPGRARDGELFF.

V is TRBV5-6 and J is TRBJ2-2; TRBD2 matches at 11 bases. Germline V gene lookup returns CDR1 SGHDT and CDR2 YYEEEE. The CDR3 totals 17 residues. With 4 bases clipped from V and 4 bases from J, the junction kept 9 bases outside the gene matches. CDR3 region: CASSTSLAGVVTGELFF. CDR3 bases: TGTGCCAGCAGCACCTCACTAGCGGGAGTCGTCACCGGGGAGCTGTTTTTT. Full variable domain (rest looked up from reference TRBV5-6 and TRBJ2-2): DAGVTQSPTHLIKTRGQQVTLRCSPKSGHDTVSWYQQALGQGPQFIFQYYEEEERQRGNFPDRFSGHQFPNYSSELNVNALLLGDSALYLCASSTSLAGVVTGELFFGEGSRLTVL.

CDR3 DNA sequence: TGTGCCAGCAGCTTAGTTGAAGGGAGCGGGGCCTACAATGAGCAGTTCTTC. Its translation is CASSLVEGSGAYNEQFF. The chain carries TRBV7-6 and TRBJ2-1; TRBD2 agrees at 7 bases. The V segment lost 1 base and the J segment 2 bases; nucleotides outside the gene matches: 8. The CDR3 is made up of 17 amino acids. Germline lookup yields CDR1 SGHVS and CDR2 FNYEAQ.

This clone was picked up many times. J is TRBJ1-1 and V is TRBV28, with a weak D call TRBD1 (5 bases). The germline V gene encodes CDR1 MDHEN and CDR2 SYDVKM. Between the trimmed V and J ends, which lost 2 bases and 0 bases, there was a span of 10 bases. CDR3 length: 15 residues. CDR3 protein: CASSLIRGLNTEAFF. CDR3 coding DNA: TGTGCCAGCAGTTTAATTAGGGGTTTGAACACTGAAGCTTTCTTT.

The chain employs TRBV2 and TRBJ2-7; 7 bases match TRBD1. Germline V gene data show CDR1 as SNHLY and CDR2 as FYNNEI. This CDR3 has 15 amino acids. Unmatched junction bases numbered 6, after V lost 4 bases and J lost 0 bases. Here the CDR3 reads CASSVEGASSYEQYF. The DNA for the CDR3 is TGTGCCAGCAGTGTAGAGGGGGCTAGCTCCTACGAGCAGTACTTC.

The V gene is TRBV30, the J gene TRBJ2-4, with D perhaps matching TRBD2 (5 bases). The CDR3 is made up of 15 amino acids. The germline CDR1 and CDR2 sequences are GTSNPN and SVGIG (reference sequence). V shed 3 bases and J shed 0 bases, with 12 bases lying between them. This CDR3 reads CAWRYPGGAKNIQYF. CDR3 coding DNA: TGTGCCTGGAGATACCCCGGAGGAGCCAAAAACATTCAGTACTTC.

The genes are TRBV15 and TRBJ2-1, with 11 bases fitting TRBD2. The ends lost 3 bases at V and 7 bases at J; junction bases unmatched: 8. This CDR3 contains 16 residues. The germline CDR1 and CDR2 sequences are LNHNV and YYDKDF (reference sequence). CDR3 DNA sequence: TGTGCCACCAGCAGGGATCGGACTAGCGGGCTTAATGAGCAGTTCTTC. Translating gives CATSRDRTSGLNEQFF.

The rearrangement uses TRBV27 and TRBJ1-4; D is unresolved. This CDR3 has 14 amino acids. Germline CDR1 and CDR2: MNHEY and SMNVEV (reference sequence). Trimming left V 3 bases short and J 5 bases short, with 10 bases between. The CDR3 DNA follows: TGTGCCAGCAGTTTCGTGGGAGGGAATGAAAAACTGTTTTTT. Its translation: CASSFVGGNEKLFF.

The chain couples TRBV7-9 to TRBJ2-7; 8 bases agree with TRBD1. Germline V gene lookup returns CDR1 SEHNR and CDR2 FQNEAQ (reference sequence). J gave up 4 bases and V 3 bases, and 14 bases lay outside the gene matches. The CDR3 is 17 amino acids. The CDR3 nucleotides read TGTGCCAGCAGCTTTACGACAATTTGGGACAGGACGTACGAGCAGTACTTC. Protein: CASSFTTIWDRTYEQYF.

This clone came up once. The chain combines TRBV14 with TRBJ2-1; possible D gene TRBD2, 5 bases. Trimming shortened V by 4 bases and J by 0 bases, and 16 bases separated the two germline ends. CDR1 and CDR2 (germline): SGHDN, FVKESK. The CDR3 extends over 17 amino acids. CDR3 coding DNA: TGTGCCAGCAGCCTAGGTTTGGGAGCTCCCTCCTACAATGAGCAGTTCTTC. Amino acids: CASSLGLGAPSYNEQFF.

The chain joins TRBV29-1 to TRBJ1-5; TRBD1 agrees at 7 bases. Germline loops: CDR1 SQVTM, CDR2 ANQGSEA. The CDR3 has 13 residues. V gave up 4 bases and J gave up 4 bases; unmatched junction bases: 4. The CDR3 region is CSVAQGENQPQHF. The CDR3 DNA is TGCAGCGTTGCCCAGGGGGAGAATCAGCCCCAGCATTTT.

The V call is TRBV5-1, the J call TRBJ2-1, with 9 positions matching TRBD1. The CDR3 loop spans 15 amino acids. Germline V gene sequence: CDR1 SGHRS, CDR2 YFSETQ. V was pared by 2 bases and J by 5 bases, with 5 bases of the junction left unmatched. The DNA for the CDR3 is TGCGCCAGCAGCTTTCGACAGGGGGTGAACAATGAGCAGTTCTTC. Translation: CASSFRQGVNNEQFF.

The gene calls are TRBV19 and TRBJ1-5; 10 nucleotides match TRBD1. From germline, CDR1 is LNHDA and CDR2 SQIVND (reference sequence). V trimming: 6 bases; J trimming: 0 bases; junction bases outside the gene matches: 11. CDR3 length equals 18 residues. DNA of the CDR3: TGTGCCAGTAGACTCTGGACAGGGGGAGTCTTTAGCAATCAGCCCCAGCATTTT. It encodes CASRLWTGGVFSNQPQHF.

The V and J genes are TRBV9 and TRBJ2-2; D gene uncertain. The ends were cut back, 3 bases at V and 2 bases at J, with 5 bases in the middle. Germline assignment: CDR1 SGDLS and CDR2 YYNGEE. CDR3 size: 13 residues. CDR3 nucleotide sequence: TGTGCCAGCAGCGCCCAAAACACCGGGGAGCTGTTTTTT. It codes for CASSAQNTGELFF. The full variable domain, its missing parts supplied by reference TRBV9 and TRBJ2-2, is DSGVTQTPKHLITATGQRVTLRCSPRSGDLSVYWYQQSLDQGLQFLIQYYNGEERAKGNILERFSAQQFPDLHSELNLSSLELGDSALYFCASSAQNTGELFFGEGSRLTVL.

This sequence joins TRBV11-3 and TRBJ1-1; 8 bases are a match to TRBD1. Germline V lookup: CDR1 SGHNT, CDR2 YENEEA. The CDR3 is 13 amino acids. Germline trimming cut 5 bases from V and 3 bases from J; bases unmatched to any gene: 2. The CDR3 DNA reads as TGTGCCAGCAGCGACAGGGGAGACACTGAAGCTTTCTTT. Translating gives CASSDRGDTEAFF.